This T cell receptor beta chain was sequenced in a study of cytomegalovirus exposure and HLA in healthy donors. Study conclusions and caveats: Follow-up analysis found HLA locus-dependent TCR association rates, highest for DRB1 and lowest for HLA-C. Evidence from a later analysis indicated that most CMV-associated TCR beta chains looked HLA-restricted.

Trimming removed 3 bases from V and 9 bases from J; junction bases left unmatched: 12. The CDR3 has 16 residues. Germline CDR1 reads SGHAT; CDR2 reads FQDESV (reference sequence). The PCR used 60 Vbeta and 13 Jbeta primers. Authors' data handling: The count from a later analysis was some 83 million unique TCR beta chains, some 11 million of them shared. Sequencing used immunoSEQ multiplex PCR; TCRdb keeps in-frame clones, though not all of them. V, J and clone size were drawn from that table, and D and trimming were deduced from the DNA. The sample gives about 170,000 clones, around 83% of which show up once; 2% to 3% is in the top ten. With respect to this clone: No antigen is known for it.

Source material: PBMCs. This rearrangement joins TRBV11-1 to TRBJ2-1; 9 bases line up with TRBD2. This TCR came from a man aged 30 to 39 in good health and CMV-seropositive. The DNA of the CDR3 is TGTGCCAGCAGCTTCACCTCTAGCGGGGCTTACGGTGAGCAGTTCTTC. Its translation: CASSFTSSGAYGEQFF.